The T cell receptor (beta chain) under discussion was sequenced for a study of blood T cell repertoires in COVID-19 (TCRdb year 2020). Describing the broader study: The collaborator samples originated in the United States, Italy and Spain and spanned the acute and convalescent phases of COVID-19. The repertoires were made available in a free public database intended to serve as a resource for research on the immune response to SARS-CoV-2. Where available, HLA class I and class II types were taken from metadata supplied by the sample provider and were not determined by assay-based typing. The prospective study material was composed of cDNA or gDNA derived from T cells, B-cell-depleted T cells, or PBMCs. The samples were drawn from the first 160 participants of the ongoing ImmuneRACE study and from some 1,300 subjects provided by 6 global collaborators. Subjects who had been exposed to COVID-19, were actively infected with it, or had recovered from it provided the deeply sampled blood TCRbeta repertoires that made up the dataset. The sample metadata nearly always contained a de-identified subject ID, COVID-19 status, age in years and sex. What the authors observed across the whole study: The quantity of clinical and demographic metadata differed by source and by participant and was supplied without curation.

TCRbeta CDR3 regions were amplified from genomic DNA by means of the immunoSEQ Assay, a bias-controlled multiplex PCR. Under the source paper's analysis protocol: Nucleated cell counts per sample were estimated from amplification of reference gene primers within the assay. To quantify the absolute abundance of each unique TCRbeta CDR3 rearrangement, sequence reads were collapsed and filtered. For each sample, productive Simpson clonality was calculated by taking the square root of Simpson's diversity index across productive rearrangements. The table was pulled from immuneACCESS by TCRdb, which kept in-frame rearrangements only. Such tables lose some clones; where checked, under half of the loss comes from unresolved V genes, and the rest has no known cause. That table gives V, J and clone size, and the DNA gave D and trimming. This sample holds about 120,000 clones; 82% were observed only once. 4% to 5.5% of the sample is held by the ten biggest clonotypes.

Turning to this clone: Its target antigen remains unknown. Base qualities are missing; no much larger clone stands one base away.

CDR1 and CDR2 were assigned from the germline V gene as KGHSH and LQKENI. After removal of 6 bases from V and 6 bases from J, the junction retains 10 bases not matched to a gene. Reading from cysteine to phenylalanine, the CDR3 counts 14 amino acids. Only the CDR3 part of the read is kept: 42 bases, read in frame from the first base. Each collaborating institution followed its own protocols to collect whole blood in K2EDTA tubes. Collaborator samples were shipped for TCRbeta analysis as frozen whole blood, isolated PBMCs, or DNA extracted from either sample type. This receptor was identified in a woman aged 70-85 years with acute or convalescent COVID-19. Sequenced sample: peripheral blood. The receptor chain draws on TRBV18 and TRBJ1-2; the junction holds 7 bases that match TRBD1. The CDR3 protein is CASSITRDRDGYTF. The sequenced DNA: TGTGCCAGCTCCATTACACGGGACAGAGATGGCTACACCTTC.